The clone carrying this TCR beta chain appeared a few times. The antigen remains undetermined. TCRdb re-analysed the 5' RACE reads in MiXCR, keeping a single row per CDR3 protein. The table has some 760,000 distinct CDR3 sequences, roughly 18% seen once; the top ten hold around 14%. This entry is derived from a study of identical twins. The study's findings and limits: Out-of-frame alpha sequences shared by twins showed excess low generation probability.

The CDR3 has 13 residues. V was cut by 6 bases and J by 8 bases, with 16 bases left in between. CDR1 and CDR2 from the germline V gene are DFQATT and SNEGSKA (reference sequence). These data were also reused for a study on T cells expressing NK-cell markers. From that second work: The TCR beta repertoires originated in sorted CD3+CD56+NKG2C+, CD3+CD56+NKG2C- and CD3+CD56-NKG2C+ T cells.

V and J are TRBV20-1 and TRBJ1-4; a weak D match, TRBD1 (5 bases). This sequence originates from a woman aged 18-29 years in good health. The source material was PBMCs. CDR3 DNA: TGCAGTGCCCAGTCAGGGAGTTACGAAAAACTGTTTTTT. The encoded protein is CSAQSGSYEKLFF.